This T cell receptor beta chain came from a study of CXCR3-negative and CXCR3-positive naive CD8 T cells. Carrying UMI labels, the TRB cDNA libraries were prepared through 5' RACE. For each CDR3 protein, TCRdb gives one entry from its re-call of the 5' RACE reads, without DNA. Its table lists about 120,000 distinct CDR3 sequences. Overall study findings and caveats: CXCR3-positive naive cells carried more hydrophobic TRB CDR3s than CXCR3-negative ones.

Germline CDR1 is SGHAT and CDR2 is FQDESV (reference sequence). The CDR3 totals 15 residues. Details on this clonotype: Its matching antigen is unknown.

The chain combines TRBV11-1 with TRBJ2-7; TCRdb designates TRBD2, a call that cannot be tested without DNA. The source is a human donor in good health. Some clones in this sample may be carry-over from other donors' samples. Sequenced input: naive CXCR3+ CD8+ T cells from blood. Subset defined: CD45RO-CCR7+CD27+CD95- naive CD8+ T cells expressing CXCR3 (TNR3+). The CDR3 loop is CASSSGDGPTYEQYF.